This is a list of T cell receptor beta chains from one sample in a study of T cell repertoires in aging, cancer and after chemotherapy. TCRdb fed the multiplex PCR reads into MiXCR, producing one record per CDR3 protein. The profile shows about 4,800 distinct CDR3 sequences, 20% to 25% of them singletons. Sequencing was performed on blood. All receptors derive from a human donor in good health. The donor label of this sample is uncertain. Both conserved end residues are part of each CDR3. D genes are given only for firm matches. Clone size is stated in some rows and not others, as once, few, many or a class when expanded.

V	D	size	J	DNA	CDR3
TRBV29-1	.	large	TRBJ2-7	TGCAGCGTGTCACAGGGCTACGAGCAGTACTTC	CSVSQGYEQYF
TRBV12-3/TRBV12-4	.	few	TRBJ2-7	TGTGCCAGCAGTTTAGGGCCCAACGAGCAGTACTTC	CASSLGPNEQYF
TRBV5-1	TRBD2	.	TRBJ2-3	TGCGCCAGCAGCTACAGCGGGAGGCCGACAGATACGCAGTATTTT	CASSYSGRPTDTQYF
TRBV29-1	TRBD1	large	TRBJ1-6	TGCAGCGTCGTTGGGACAGTAAATTCACCCCTCCACTTT	CSVVGTVNSPLHF
TRBV4-2	.	.	TRBJ2-6	TGTGCCAGCAGCCAAGATCAGGGGTCTGGGGCCAACGTTCTGACTTTC	CASSQDQGSGANVLTF
TRBV20-1	.	few	TRBJ2-5	TGCAGTGCCACGGGAACGCAAGAGACCCAGTACTTC	CSATGTQETQYF
TRBV12-3/TRBV12-4	.	many	TRBJ2-7	TGTGCCAGCAGCTCGTTGCAGCGAAGCCCCTACGAGCAGTACTTC	CASSSLQRSPYEQYF
TRBV29-1	TRBD1	large	TRBJ2-5	TGCAGCGCACTCGACAGGGGCCAAGAGACCCAGTACTTC	CSALDRGQETQYF
TRBV27	.	medium-sized	TRBJ1-5	TGTGCCAGCAGACCTTATAGCAATCAGCCCCAGCATTTT	CASRPYSNQPQHF
TRBV7-2	.	.	TRBJ2-3	TGTGCCAGCAGCTTAAGAAGGGCCAGTTCCAGAGATACGCAGTATTTT	CASSLRRASSRDTQYF
TRBV11-1	TRBD1	.	TRBJ2-5	TGTGCCAGCAGCACCGGGCCTTGGACAGGCCAAGAGACCCAGTACTTC	CASSTGPWTGQETQYF
TRBV2	TRBD1	.	TRBJ1-2	TGTGCCAGCAGTGGACAGGGGTCTTATGGCTACACCTTC	CASSGQGSYGYTF
TRBV27	.	medium-sized	TRBJ2-2	TGTGCCAGCAGTTTGGGACTCCTAAACACCGGGGAGCTGTTTTTT	CASSLGLLNTGELFF
TRBV18	TRBD2	medium-sized	TRBJ2-1	TGTGCCAGCTCACGATGGACTAGCGGGGCGGGCAATGAGCAGTTCTTC	CASSRWTSGAGNEQFF
TRBV12-3/TRBV12-4	TRBD2	medium-sized	TRBJ2-3	TGTGCCAGCAGTCCTCGACTAGCGGCTACAGATACGCAGTATTTT	CASSPRLAATDTQYF
TRBV6-6	.	medium-sized	TRBJ2-1	TGTGCCAGCAGTTACTCGAATGAGCAGTTCTTC	CASSYSNEQFF
TRBV12-3/TRBV12-4	.	medium-sized	TRBJ2-2	TGTGCCAGCAGTTTAGGGGGCGGCGGGGAGCTGTTTTTT	CASSLGGGGELFF
TRBV19	.	medium-sized	TRBJ1-1	TGTGCCAGTAGTCGAATTGGGGGGCGGATGGGAACTGAAGCTTTCTTT	CASSRIGGRMGTEAFF
TRBV20-1	.	.	TRBJ1-1	TGCAGTGCCCAGGCCGGAGACACTGAAGCTTTCTTT	CSAQAGDTEAFF
TRBV6-5	.	medium-sized	TRBJ2-2	TGTGCCAGCAGGAAACAGGCGAACACCGGGGAGCTGTTTTTT	CASRKQANTGELFF
TRBV29-1	TRBD2	medium-sized	TRBJ2-6	TGCAGCGTTGAAGAGGCGGGGGGGGGGGCCAACGTCCTGACTTTC	CSVEEAGGGANVLTF
TRBV5-6	TRBD1	medium-sized	TRBJ2-7	TGTGCCAGCAGCTTGGGACAGGGTGCTTTCTCCTACGAGCAGTACTTC	CASSLGQGAFSYEQYF
TRBV7-6	.	medium-sized	TRBJ1-6	TGTGCCAGCAGCTTGACAGATAATTCACCCCTCCACTTT	CASSLTDNSPLHF
TRBV29-1	TRBD2	large	TRBJ2-7	TGCAGCGTTTACGTTGACGGCGGGGGGGACGAGCAGTACTTC	CSVYVDGGGDEQYF
TRBV6-6	.	medium-sized	TRBJ2-7	TGTGCCAGCAGGTCTTCGGACGGTCCCTACGAGCAGTACTTC	CASRSSDGPYEQYF
TRBV15	TRBD2	.	TRBJ2-5	TGTGCCACCAGCAGAGCGGCAGGGAGGGAGCCCCAGTACTTC	CATSRAAGREPQYF
TRBV10-3	.	few	TRBJ1-1	TGTGCCATCAGCTCTATGGGGGCTGAAGCTTTCTTT	CAISSMGAEAFF
TRBV15	.	medium-sized	TRBJ2-5	TGTGCCACCAGCAGAGGACAGCAAGAGACCCAGTACTTC	CATSRGQQETQYF
TRBV30	TRBD2	medium-sized	TRBJ2-5	TGTGCCTGGAGTGGAGGGACTAGCGGGGGGGAGACCCAGTACTTC	CAWSGGTSGGETQYF
TRBV27	TRBD1	many	TRBJ2-7	TGTGCCAGCAGTTCAGCAGGGGGCCGGGTTTACGAGCAGTACTTC	CASSSAGGRVYEQYF
TRBV4-1	TRBD2	.	TRBJ2-7	TGCGCCAGCAGCCAAGAAAGCGGGAGCTCCTACGAGCAGTACTTC	CASSQESGSSYEQYF
TRBV5-6	TRBD2	.	TRBJ2-1	TGTGCCAGCAGCTTGGCCGGGGGGGCCAATGAGCAGTTCTTC	CASSLAGGANEQFF
TRBV29-1	.	medium-sized	TRBJ2-1	TGCAGCGTTGAATTGACTAACCAATACAATGAGCAGTTCTTC	CSVELTNQYNEQFF
TRBV6-5	.	medium-sized	TRBJ2-6	TGTGCCAGCAGCCCTACCTGGGGTGGGGCCAACGTCCTGACTTTC	CASSPTWGGANVLTF
TRBV6-5	TRBD1	.	TRBJ1-2	TGTGCCAGCAGCGGACAGGGACACTATGGCTACACCTTC	CASSGQGHYGYTF
TRBV7-2	.	.	TRBJ2-7	TGTGCCAGCAGCTTAGCGCAGGCCAATTACGAGCAGTACTTC	CASSLAQANYEQYF
TRBV11-1	.	medium-sized	TRBJ1-1	TGTGCCAGCAGTTTAGAGCAGGGCACTGAAGCTTTCTTT	CASSLEQGTEAFF
TRBV29-1	.	medium-sized	TRBJ2-3	TGCAGCGTTGATCCCCCAAGTGATACGCAGTATTTT	CSVDPPSDTQYF
TRBV14	.	.	TRBJ1-2	TGTGCCAGCAGCCAAGATCCACAGCCAAGCTATGGCTACACCTTC	CASSQDPQPSYGYTF
TRBV5-6	.	medium-sized	TRBJ2-7	TGTGCCAGCAGCTTCTTCCGGGGCCTTGGGTACGAGCAGTACTTC	CASSFFRGLGYEQYF
TRBV27	.	.	TRBJ2-7	TGTGCCAGCAGAGAGACGGGGACGGGTCGCGAGCAGTACTTC	CASRETGTGREQYF
TRBV28	.	few	TRBJ1-4	TGTGCCAGCAGTTTCTCAGGTCCTGCAACTAATGAAAAACTGTTTTTT	CASSFSGPATNEKLFF
TRBV10-3	.	.	TRBJ1-5	TGCGCCAGCAGTATGCGAGGGGGAGATAGCAATCAGCCCCAGCATTTT	CASSMRGGDSNQPQHF
TRBV28	TRBD2	few	TRBJ2-1	TGTGCCAGCAGTTTGATTGCGGGGGGGGGCAATGAGCAGTTCTTC	CASSLIAGGGNEQFF
TRBV6-1	TRBD1	medium-sized	TRBJ2-2	TGTGCCAGCAGTGGACAGGGGGACACCGGGGAGCTGTTTTTT	CASSGQGDTGELFF
TRBV30	.	medium-sized	TRBJ2-3	TGTGCCTATGGGTTCCCTGCCCTGGGCCCAGATACGCAGTATTTT	CAYGFPALGPDTQYF